The entry below gives a single T cell receptor beta chain sequence along with its context. Generated by immunoSEQ multiplex PCR, the TCRdb table keeps only in-frame clones and is missing some. The table lists over 350,000 clones, 91% of them singletons. This sample is drawn from a study of blood T cell repertoires in COVID-19. Trimming pared 2 bases from V and 2 bases from J, leaving 10 bases between. The CDR3 covers 14 residues. Germline V gene lookup returns CDR1 LNHNV and CDR2 YYDKDF (reference sequence). This clonotype originated in a woman between 40 and 50 years old who had been exposed to COVID-19. The V call is TRBV15, the J call TRBJ2-7; weak D call: TRBD2 (7 bases). Sample: PBMCs or T cells enriched from blood (not recorded which). CDR3 residues: CATSRIGGAYEQYF. The CDR3 nucleotides are TGTGCCACCAGCAGAATAGGGGGGGCCTACGAGCAGTACTTC.